The rows below give T cell receptor beta chains drawn from one sample of a study of blood T cell repertoires in COVID-19. Generated by immunoSEQ multiplex PCR, the TCRdb table keeps only in-frame clones and is missing some. Of about 280,000 clones listed, roughly 89% are singletons. Sequences were obtained from PBMCs or T cells enriched from blood (not recorded which). The origin of the receptors is a woman aged 18-35 years with acute COVID-19. The conserved cysteine and the conserved F or W are not part of the CDR3 here. Fields, in order: V gene, J gene, CDR3 protein.

TRBV11-2	TRBJ2-1	ASNGGGLSGRSYNEQF
TRBV7-9	TRBJ2-1	ASSPKEGPYNEQF
TRBV14	TRBJ2-7	ASSQDRRLRYEQY
TRBV10-2	TRBJ2-5	ASGWEKETQY
TRBV11-2	TRBJ2-1	ASSSRDRDNEQF
TRBV7-6	TRBJ2-7	ASSLVGGSHEQY
TRBV7-9	TRBJ2-1	ASSFSGEYNEQF
TRBV11-3	TRBJ2-7	ASSFQNSQATYEQY
TRBV27	TRBJ1-2	ASSSPRTGGNGYT
TRBV6-5	TRBJ1-3	ASSYSLAGGGNTIY
TRBV29-1	TRBJ2-1	SAKASPNEQF
TRBV7-2	TRBJ2-7	ASSKLAGGPDEQY
TRBV2	TRBJ1-5	ASGAQSNQPQH
TRBV3-1/TRBV3-2	TRBJ2-3	ASSAFVSFWDTQY
TRBV7-8	TRBJ2-5	ASSFGLAGTFQETQY
TRBV5-4	TRBJ1-4	ASSLDRSNEKLF
TRBV21-1	TRBJ2-7	ASSRGLAAYEQY
TRBV6-5	TRBJ1-4	ASRRTFSTNEKLF
TRBV28	TRBJ2-7	ATIQGQSYEQY
TRBV7-9	TRBJ2-5	ASSSPEAPQETQY
TRBV11-3	TRBJ2-1	ASSLGRRNEQF
TRBV6-5	TRBJ1-3	ASSPPRGGGNTIY
TRBV14	TRBJ1-6	ASSQVARGWSLH
TRBV5-5	TRBJ2-1	ASSLDFLRAGSYNEQF
TRBV18	TRBJ2-3	ASSPRSPGSDTQY
TRBV19	TRBJ2-1	ASRRLGQGQYNEQF
TRBV5-6	TRBJ2-5	ASSRPGQGLSGETQY
TRBV5-1	TRBJ2-5	ASSFTSNFQETQY
TRBV5-1	TRBJ2-7	ASSPTSGYSYEQY
TRBV24-1	TRBJ1-1	ATSDLLRTGLKRGKMNTEAF
TRBV5-6	TRBJ2-7	ASSFGLAGNLYEQY
TRBV6-2/TRBV6-3	TRBJ1-4	ASSRPGQGLNEKLF
TRBV28	TRBJ2-7	ASSSPGQGAYEQY
TRBV19	TRBJ2-3	ASSIKTGLGAMAQY
TRBV3-1/TRBV3-2	TRBJ1-1	ASSQDLDRSLSEAF
TRBV27	TRBJ2-1	ASSLSPSNEQF
TRBV18	TRBJ1-6	ASLSDRGGGHSPLH
TRBV6-2/TRBV6-3	TRBJ2-7	ASSYEGGSSYEQY
TRBV5-6	TRBJ2-7	ASSLLQATYEQY
TRBV2	TRBJ2-3	ASSVFGGRGASTDTQY
TRBV28	TRBJ1-1	ASSFIWGQNTEAF
TRBV5-1	TRBJ2-7	ASSTGTGEQY
TRBV27	TRBJ1-4	ASSSGGVDEKLF
TRBV29-1	TRBJ2-1	SVEGSPRVDEQF